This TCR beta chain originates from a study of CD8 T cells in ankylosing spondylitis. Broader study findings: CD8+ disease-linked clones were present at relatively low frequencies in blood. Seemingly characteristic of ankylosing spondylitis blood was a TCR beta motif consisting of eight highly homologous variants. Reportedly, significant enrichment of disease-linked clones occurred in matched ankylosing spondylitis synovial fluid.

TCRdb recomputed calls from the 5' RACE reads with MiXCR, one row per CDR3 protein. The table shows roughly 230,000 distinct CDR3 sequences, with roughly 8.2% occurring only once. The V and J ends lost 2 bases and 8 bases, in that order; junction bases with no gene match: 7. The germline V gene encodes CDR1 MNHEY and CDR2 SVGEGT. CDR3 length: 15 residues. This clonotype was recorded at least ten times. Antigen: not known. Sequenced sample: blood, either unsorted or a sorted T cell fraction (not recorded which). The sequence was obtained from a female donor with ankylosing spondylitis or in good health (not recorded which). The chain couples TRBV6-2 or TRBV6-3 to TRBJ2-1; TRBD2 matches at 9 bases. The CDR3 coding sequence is TGTGCCAGCAGTTACGGGCGGGGGGGTTTCCATGAGCAGTTCTTC. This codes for CASSYGRGGFHEQFF.